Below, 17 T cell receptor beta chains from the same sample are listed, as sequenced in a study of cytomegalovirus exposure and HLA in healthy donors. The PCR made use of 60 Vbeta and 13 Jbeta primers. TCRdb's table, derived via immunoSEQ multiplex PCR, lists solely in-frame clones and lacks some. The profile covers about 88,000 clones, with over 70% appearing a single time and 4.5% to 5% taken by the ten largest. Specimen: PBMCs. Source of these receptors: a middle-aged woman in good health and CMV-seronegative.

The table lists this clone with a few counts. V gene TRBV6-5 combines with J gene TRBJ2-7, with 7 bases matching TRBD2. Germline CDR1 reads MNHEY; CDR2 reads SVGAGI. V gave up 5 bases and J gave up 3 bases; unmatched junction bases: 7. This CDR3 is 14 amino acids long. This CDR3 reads CASSPRAGLYEQYF. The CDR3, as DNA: TGTGCCAGCAGTCCTCGAGCGGGGCTCTACGAGCAGTACTTC.

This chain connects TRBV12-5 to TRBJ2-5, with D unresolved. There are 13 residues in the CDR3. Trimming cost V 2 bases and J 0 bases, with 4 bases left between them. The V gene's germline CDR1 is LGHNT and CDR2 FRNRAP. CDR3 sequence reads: CASGLNNQETQYF. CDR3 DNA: TGTGCTAGTGGTTTGAACAACCAAGAGACCCAGTACTTC.

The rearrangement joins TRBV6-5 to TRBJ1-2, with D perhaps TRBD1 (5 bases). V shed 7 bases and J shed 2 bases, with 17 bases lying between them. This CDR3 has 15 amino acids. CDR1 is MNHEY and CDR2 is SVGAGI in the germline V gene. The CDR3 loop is CASTLQRGLNYGYTF. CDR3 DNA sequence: TGTGCCAGCACCCTACAAAGGGGTCTCAACTATGGCTACACCTTC.

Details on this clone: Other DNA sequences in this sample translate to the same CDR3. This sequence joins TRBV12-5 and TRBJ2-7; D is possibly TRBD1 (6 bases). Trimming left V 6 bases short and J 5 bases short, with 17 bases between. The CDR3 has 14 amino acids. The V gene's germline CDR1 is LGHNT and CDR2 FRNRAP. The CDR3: CASGLETRGHEQYF. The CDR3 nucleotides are TGTGCTAGTGGCTTAGAGACCAGGGGCCACGAGCAGTACTTC.

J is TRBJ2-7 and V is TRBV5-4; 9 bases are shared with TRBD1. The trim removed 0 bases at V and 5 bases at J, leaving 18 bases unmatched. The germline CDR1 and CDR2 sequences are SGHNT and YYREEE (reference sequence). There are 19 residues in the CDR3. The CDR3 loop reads CASSLGAPGQGTRIDEQYF. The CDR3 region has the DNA TGTGCCAGCAGCTTGGGTGCTCCGGGACAGGGTACGAGGATCGACGAGCAGTACTTC.

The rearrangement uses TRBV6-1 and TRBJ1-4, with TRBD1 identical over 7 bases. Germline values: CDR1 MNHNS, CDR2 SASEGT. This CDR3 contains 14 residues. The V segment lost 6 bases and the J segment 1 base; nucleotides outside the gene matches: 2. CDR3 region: CASRPGGTNEKLFF. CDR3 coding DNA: TGTGCCAGCAGACCAGGGGGAACTAATGAAAAACTGTTTTTT.

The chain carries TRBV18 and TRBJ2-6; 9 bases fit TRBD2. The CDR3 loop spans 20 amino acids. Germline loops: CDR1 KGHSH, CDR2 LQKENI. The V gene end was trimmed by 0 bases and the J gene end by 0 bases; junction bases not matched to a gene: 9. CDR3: CASSPPPASGTRSGANVLTF. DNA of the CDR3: TGTGCCAGCTCACCACCCCCGGCTAGCGGGACCCGCTCTGGGGCCAACGTCCTGACTTTC.

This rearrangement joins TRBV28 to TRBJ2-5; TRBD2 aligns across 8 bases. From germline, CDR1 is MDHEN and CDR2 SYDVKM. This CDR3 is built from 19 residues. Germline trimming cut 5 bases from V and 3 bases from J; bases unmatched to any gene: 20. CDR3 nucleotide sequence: TGTGCCAGCAGTGGGGGGGGAACTAGCGGACTTATTTGGGAAGAGACCCAGTACTTC. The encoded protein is CASSGGGTSGLIWEETQYF.

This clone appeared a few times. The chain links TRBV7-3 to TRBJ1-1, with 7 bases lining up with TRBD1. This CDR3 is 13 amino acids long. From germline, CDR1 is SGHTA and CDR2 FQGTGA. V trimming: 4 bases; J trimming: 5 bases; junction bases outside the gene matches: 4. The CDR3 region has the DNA TGTGCCAGCAGCTGGACAGGTAATACTGAAGCTTTCTTT. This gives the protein CASSWTGNTEAFF.

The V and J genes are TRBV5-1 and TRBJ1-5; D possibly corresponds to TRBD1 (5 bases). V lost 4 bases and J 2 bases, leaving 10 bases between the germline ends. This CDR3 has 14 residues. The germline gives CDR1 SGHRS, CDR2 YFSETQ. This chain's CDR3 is CASSVDSRNQPQHF. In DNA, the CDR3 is TGCGCCAGCAGCGTAGACAGTCGCAATCAGCCCCAGCATTTT.

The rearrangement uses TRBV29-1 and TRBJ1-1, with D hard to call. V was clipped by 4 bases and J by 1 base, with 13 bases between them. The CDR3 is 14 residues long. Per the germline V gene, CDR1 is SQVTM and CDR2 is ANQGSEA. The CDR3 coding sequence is TGCAGCGTTGTCGTCTCGGAGGGGAACACTGAAGCTTTCTTT. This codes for CSVVVSEGNTEAFF. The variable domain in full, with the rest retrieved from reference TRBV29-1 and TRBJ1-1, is SAVISQKPSRDICQRGTSLTIQCQVDSQVTMMFWYRQQPGQSLTLIATANQGSEATYESGFVIDKFPISRPNLTFSTLTVSNMSPEDSSIYLCSVVVSEGNTEAFFGQGTRLTVV.

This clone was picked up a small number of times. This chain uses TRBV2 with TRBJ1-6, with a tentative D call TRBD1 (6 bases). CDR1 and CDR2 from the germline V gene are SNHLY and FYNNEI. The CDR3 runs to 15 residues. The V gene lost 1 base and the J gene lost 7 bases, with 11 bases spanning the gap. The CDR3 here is CASSEGTVGNSPLHF. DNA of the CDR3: TGTGCCAGCAGTGAAGGGACAGTGGGCAATTCACCCCTCCACTTT.

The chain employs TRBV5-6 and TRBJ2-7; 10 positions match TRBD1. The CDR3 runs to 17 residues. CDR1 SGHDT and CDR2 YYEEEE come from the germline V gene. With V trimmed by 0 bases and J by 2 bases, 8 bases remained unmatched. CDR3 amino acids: CASSLGPLGTGAYEQYF. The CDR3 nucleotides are TGTGCCAGCAGCTTGGGTCCCCTTGGGACAGGGGCCTACGAGCAGTACTTC. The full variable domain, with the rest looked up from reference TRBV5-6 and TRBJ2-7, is DAGVTQSPTHLIKTRGQQVTLRCSPKSGHDTVSWYQQALGQGPQFIFQYYEEEERQRGNFPDRFSGHQFPNYSSELNVNALLLGDSALYLCASSLGPLGTGAYEQYFGPGTRLTVT.

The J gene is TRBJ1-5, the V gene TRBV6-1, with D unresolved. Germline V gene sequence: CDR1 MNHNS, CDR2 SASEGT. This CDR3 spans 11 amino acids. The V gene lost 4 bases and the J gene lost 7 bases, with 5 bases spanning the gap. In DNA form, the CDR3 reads TGTGCCAGCAGTGTGGGCCAGCCCCAGCATTTT. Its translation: CASSVGQPQHF.

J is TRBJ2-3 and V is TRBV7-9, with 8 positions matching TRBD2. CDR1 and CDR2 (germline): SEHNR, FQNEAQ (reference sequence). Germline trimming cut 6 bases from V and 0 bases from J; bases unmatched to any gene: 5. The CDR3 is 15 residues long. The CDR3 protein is CASSQLAVSTDTQYF. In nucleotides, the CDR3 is TGTGCCAGCAGTCAACTAGCGGTTAGCACAGATACGCAGTATTTT.

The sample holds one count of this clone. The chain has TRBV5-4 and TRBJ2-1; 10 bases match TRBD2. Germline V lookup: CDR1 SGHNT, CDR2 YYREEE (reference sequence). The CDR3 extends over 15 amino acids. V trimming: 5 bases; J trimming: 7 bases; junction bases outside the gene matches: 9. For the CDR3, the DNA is TGTGCCAGCAGTCCTAGCGGGGGAAGAGGGAATGAGCAGTTCTTC. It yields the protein CASSPSGGRGNEQFF.

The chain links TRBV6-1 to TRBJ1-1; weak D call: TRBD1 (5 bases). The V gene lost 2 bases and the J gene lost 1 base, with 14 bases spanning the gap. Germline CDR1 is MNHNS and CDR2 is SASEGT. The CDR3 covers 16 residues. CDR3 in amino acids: CASSEWAGKKNTEAFF. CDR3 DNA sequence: TGTGCCAGCAGTGAATGGGCAGGGAAAAAGAACACTGAAGCTTTCTTT.